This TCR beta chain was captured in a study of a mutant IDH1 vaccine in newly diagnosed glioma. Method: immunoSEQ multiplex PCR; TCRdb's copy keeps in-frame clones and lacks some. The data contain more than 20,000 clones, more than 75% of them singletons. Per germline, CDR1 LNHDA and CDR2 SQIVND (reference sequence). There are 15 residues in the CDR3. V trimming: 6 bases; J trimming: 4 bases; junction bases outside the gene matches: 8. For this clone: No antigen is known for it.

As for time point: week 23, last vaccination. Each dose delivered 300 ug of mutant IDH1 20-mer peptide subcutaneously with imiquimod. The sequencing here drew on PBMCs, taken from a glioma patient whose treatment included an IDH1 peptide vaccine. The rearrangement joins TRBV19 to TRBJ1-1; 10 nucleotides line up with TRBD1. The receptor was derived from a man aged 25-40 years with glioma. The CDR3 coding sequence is TGTGCCAGTAGCCTGGCGGGACAGGGGCTCACTGAAGCTTTCTTT. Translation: CASSLAGQGLTEAFF.